This T cell receptor (beta chain) was captured by sequencing in a study of T cell responses to AZD1222 COVID-19 vaccine. Sequenced by immunoSEQ multiplex PCR; TCRdb stores in-frame clones only, minus some. The data contain 130,000 to 150,000 clones, around 84% of them seen just once; the ten biggest clones take up 5.1%. This TCR came from an adult who received the AZD1222 COVID-19 vaccine. The sequences come from peripheral blood, collected 28 days after the second AZD1222 dose.

The CDR3, as DNA: TGTGCCTGGAGTAAGGCCTCGGGAAATTCACCCCTCCACTTT. Amino acid sequence: CAWSKASGNSPLHF. V gene TRBV30 combines with J gene TRBJ1-6; the D is unclear. The CDR3 runs to 14 residues. V was trimmed by 2 bases and J by 7 bases, leaving 12 bases between them. Germline V lookup: CDR1 GTSNPN, CDR2 SVGIG (reference sequence).